Each of the 4 T cell receptor beta chains below was sequenced from the same sample in a study of control samples from healthy donors and cancer patients. Data came from immunoSEQ multiplex PCR; TCRdb stores just in-frame clones and leaves some out. Altogether 95,000 to 110,000 clones are present, around 89% being singletons, with the ten largest covering approximately 20%. The sequenced sample consisted of PBMCs. The receptors come from a man in his fifties or sixties with lung cancer.

This chain joins TRBV27 and TRBJ1-4; 7 nucleotides line up with TRBD1. Germline V lookup: CDR1 MNHEY, CDR2 SMNVEV (reference sequence). With 7 bases clipped from V and 3 bases from J, the junction kept 11 bases outside the gene matches. The CDR3 extends over 16 amino acids. The chain's CDR3 is CASNNKRGQANEKLFF. CDR3 nucleotide sequence: TGTGCCAGCAACAATAAAAGAGGACAGGCTAATGAAAAACTGTTTTTT.

The J gene is TRBJ2-7, the V gene TRBV5-6, with unresolved D. There are 14 residues in the CDR3. Between the trimmed V and J ends, which lost 4 bases and 3 bases, there was a span of 14 bases. Germline V gives CDR1 SGHDT, CDR2 YYEEEE. CDR3 bases: TGTGCCAGCAGCCTCGGACCTGGATTCTACGAGCAGTACTTC. It yields the protein CASSLGPGFYEQYF.

The chain recombines TRBV25-1 with TRBJ1-6; D ambiguous. The CDR3 totals 13 residues. V lost 5 bases and J 7 bases, leaving 9 bases between the germline ends. Germline values: CDR1 MGHDK, CDR2 SYGVNS. The CDR3, as DNA: TGTGCCAGCAGTTTATTCGGGAATTCACCCCTCCACTTT. It yields the protein CASSLFGNSPLHF.

In the case of this clone: Different DNA sequences within this sample yield the same CDR3. V is TRBV5-1 and J is TRBJ1-3; 8 positions agree with TRBD1. V shed 4 bases and J 0 bases; nucleotides not matched to a gene: 6. This CDR3 has 16 residues. Germline-derived CDR1 and CDR2 are SGHRS and YFSETQ. CDR3 in amino acids: CASSLGQGNSGNTIYF. The CDR3 DNA reads TGCGCCAGCAGCCTAGGACAGGGAAACTCTGGAAACACCATATATTTT. The variable domain in full, completed from reference TRBV5-1 and TRBJ1-3, reads KAGVTQTPRYLIKTRGQQVTLSCSPISGHRSVSWYQQTPGQGLQFLFEYFSETQRNKGNFPGRFSGRQFSNSRSEMNVSTLELGDSALYLCASSLGQGNSGNTIYFGEGSWLTVV.